A selection of T cell receptor beta chains follows, all from one sample in a study of T-cell memory formation after mild COVID-19. TCRdb re-called the 5' RACE reads through MiXCR, storing one row per CDR3 protein. In the table there are approximately 300,000 distinct CDR3 sequences, about 16% of which are singletons. Sequencing input: PBMCs or a T cell subset sorted from them (not recorded which). The receptors derive from a man between 18 and 29 years old who had mild COVID-19 (a few samples of this study predate the infection). Cell type and time point are not known. Both conserved end residues are part of each CDR3. The D gene is left open where the match is weak. Where a row states a size, it is once, few, many or the class of an expanded clone; other rows omit it.

V	size	J	length	D	CDR3	DNA
TRBV18	many	TRBJ2-3	12	.	CASSPLLSTQYF	TGTGCCAGCTCGCCCCTCCTGAGTACGCAGTATTTT
TRBV20-1	few	TRBJ2-3	11	.	CSAGPTDTQYF	TGCAGTGCTGGGCCCACAGATACGCAGTATTTT
TRBV4-3	.	TRBJ1-4	14	.	CASSQPGRTEKLFF	TGCGCCAGCAGCCAACCGGGACGGACTGAAAAACTGTTTTTT
TRBV6-6	.	TRBJ1-2	15	TRBD1	CASSYGGQSHYGYTF	TGTGCCAGCAGTTACGGGGGACAGAGCCACTATGGCTACACCTTC
TRBV20-1	.	TRBJ2-5	15	TRBD1	CSARDPQGSQETQYF	TGCAGTGCTAGAGACCCACAGGGGTCACAAGAGACCCAGTACTTC
TRBV5-4	many	TRBJ1-2	14	.	CASRMGDRNYGYTF	TGTGCCAGCAGAATGGGGGACCGTAACTATGGCTACACCTTC
TRBV20-1	.	TRBJ2-1	16	TRBD2	CSAKTSGGGSYNEQFF	TGCAGTGCTAAGACTAGCGGGGGAGGCTCCTACAATGAGCAGTTCTTC
TRBV4-3	many	TRBJ2-3	14	.	CASSQEPFTDTQYF	TGCGCCAGCAGCCAAGAACCGTTCACAGATACGCAGTATTTT
TRBV11-3	few	TRBJ2-3	16	TRBD2	CASSLGWGGSTDTQYF	TGTGCCAGCAGCTTAGGTTGGGGGGGAAGCACAGATACGCAGTATTTT
TRBV6-5	.	TRBJ1-5	16	.	CASRGTGSPSNQPQHF	TGTGCCAGCAGAGGTACCGGGTCCCCTAGCAATCAGCCCCAGCATTTT
TRBV7-2	many	TRBJ2-1	15	TRBD2	CASSLVAGINNEQFF	TGTGCCAGCAGCTTAGTAGCGGGGATCAACAATGAGCAGTTCTTC
TRBV24-1	few	TRBJ1-2	12	.	CATSDGHGGYTF	TGTGCCACCAGTGATGGGCACGGCGGCTACACCTTC
TRBV7-2	many	TRBJ2-2	15	.	CASSLAASEGGELFF	TGTGCCAGCAGCTTAGCGGCCAGCGAAGGCGGGGAGCTGTTTTTT
TRBV9	.	TRBJ1-6	12	.	CASSQGWPPLHF	TGTGCCAGCAGCCAAGGGTGGCCACCCCTCCACTTT
TRBV5-4	.	TRBJ2-5	14	.	CASSKGGGWETQYF	TGTGCCAGCAGCAAGGGCGGGGGCTGGGAGACCCAGTACTTC
TRBV7-3	few	TRBJ2-7	18	.	CASSPNPVGRGLSYEQYF	TGTGCCAGCAGCCCCAATCCCGTCGGCAGAGGATTATCCTACGAGCAGTACTTC
TRBV19	.	TRBJ1-6	14	.	CASSIQGRNSPLHF	TGTGCCAGTAGTATTCAGGGTCGGAATTCACCCCTCCACTTT
TRBV14	few	TRBJ1-2	13	.	CASSQRGSGGYTF	TGTGCCAGCAGCCAAAGGGGTTCTGGTGGCTACACCTTC
TRBV6-5	.	TRBJ2-7	15	TRBD1	CASSYSQGALYEQYF	TGTGCCAGCAGTTACTCGCAGGGGGCACTCTACGAGCAGTACTTC
TRBV2	few	TRBJ1-2	14	TRBD1	CASSGTGGDYGYTF	TGTGCCAGCAGCGGGACAGGGGGCGATTATGGCTACACCTTC
TRBV7-9	.	TRBJ2-5	14	.	CASTMGQAQETQYF	TGTGCCAGCACCATGGGGCAGGCCCAAGAGACCCAGTACTTC
TRBV7-2	few	TRBJ2-2	15	TRBD2	CASSPTSGRPGELFF	TGTGCCAGCAGCCCGACTAGCGGGAGACCCGGGGAGCTGTTTTTT